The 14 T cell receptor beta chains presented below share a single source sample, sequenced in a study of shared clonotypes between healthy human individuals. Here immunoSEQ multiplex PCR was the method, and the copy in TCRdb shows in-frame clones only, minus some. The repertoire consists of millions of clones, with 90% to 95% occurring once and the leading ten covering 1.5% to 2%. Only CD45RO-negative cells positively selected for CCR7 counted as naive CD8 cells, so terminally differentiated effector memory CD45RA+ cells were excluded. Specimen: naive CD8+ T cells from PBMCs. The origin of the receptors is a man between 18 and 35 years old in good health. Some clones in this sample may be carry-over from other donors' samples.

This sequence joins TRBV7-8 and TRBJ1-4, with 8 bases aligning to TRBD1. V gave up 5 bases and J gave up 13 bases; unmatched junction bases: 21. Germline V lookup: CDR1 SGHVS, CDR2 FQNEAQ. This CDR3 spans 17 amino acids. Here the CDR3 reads CASSPYNPAGQGLRLFF. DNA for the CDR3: TGTGCCAGCAGCCCATACAACCCGGCAGGACAGGGATTGCGACTGTTTTTT.

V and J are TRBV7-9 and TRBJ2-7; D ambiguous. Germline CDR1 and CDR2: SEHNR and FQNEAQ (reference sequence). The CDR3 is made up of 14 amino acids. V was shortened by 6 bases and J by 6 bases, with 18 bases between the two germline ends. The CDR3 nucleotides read TGTGCCAGCAGTTTAATCGGCCGGGCCCCCGAGCAGTACTTC. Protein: CASSLIGRAPEQYF.

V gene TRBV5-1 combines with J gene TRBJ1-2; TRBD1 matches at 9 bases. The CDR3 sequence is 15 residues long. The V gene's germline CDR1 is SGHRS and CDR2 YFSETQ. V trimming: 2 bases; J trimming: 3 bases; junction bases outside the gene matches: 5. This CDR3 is CASSFGQGLYYGYTF. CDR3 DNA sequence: TGCGCCAGCAGCTTCGGACAGGGGTTATACTATGGCTACACCTTC. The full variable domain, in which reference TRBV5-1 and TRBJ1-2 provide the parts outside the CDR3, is KAGVTQTPRYLIKTRGQQVTLSCSPISGHRSVSWYQQTPGQGLQFLFEYFSETQRNKGNFPGRFSGRQFSNSRSEMNVSTLELGDSALYLCASSFGQGLYYGYTFGSGTRLTVV.

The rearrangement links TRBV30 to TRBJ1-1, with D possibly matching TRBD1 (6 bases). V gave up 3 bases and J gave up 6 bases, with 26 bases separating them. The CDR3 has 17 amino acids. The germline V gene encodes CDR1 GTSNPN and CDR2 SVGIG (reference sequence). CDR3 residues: CAWRASWDTVLTPEAFF. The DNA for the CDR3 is TGTGCCTGGAGAGCTAGCTGGGACACCGTTTTGACACCTGAAGCTTTCTTT.

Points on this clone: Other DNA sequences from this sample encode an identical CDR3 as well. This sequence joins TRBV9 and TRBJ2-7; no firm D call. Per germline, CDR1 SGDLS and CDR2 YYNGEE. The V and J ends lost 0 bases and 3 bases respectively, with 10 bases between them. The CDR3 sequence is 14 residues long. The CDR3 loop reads CASSVDGSSYEQYF. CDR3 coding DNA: TGTGCCAGCAGCGTAGATGGTAGCAGCTACGAGCAGTACTTC. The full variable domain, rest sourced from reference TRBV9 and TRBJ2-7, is DSGVTQTPKHLITATGQRVTLRCSPRSGDLSVYWYQQSLDQGLQFLIQYYNGEERAKGNILERFSAQQFPDLHSELNLSSLELGDSALYFCASSVDGSSYEQYFGPGTRLTVT.

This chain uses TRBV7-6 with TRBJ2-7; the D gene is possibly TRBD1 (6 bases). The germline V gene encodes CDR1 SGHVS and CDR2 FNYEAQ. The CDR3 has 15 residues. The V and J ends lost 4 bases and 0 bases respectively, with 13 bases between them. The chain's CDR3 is CASSWRTDSSYEQYF. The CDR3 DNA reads TGTGCCAGCAGCTGGAGGACAGACAGCTCCTACGAGCAGTACTTC.

Written as DNA, the CDR3 is TGTGCCAGCACCGCCCTGGGGGCGACAGATACGCAGTATTTT. Its protein is CASTALGATDTQYF. This sequence joins TRBV28 and TRBJ2-3; a possible D gene is TRBD1 (6 bases). The V end was cut by 7 bases, the J end by 3 bases, with 14 bases between. The germline gives CDR1 MDHEN, CDR2 SYDVKM. This CDR3 spans 14 amino acids.

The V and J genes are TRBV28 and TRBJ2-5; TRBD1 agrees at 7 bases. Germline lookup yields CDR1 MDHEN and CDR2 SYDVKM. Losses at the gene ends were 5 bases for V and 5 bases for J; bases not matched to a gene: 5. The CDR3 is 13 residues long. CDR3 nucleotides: TGTGCCAGCAGTAAGACAGGGTCGGAGACCCAGTACTTC. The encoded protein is CASSKTGSETQYF.

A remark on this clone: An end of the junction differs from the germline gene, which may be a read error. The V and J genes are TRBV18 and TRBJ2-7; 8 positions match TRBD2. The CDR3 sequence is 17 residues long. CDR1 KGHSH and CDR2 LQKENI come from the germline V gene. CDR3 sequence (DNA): TGTGCCGGCTCACCACCGAAAGCGGGAGCCGGGGCGACCGAGCAGTACTTC. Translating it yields CAGSPPKAGAGATEQYF.

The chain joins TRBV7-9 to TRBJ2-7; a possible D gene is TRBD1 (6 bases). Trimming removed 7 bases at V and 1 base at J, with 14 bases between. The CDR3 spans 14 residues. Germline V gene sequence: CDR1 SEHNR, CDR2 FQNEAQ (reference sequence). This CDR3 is CASTTGTRSYEQYF. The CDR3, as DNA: TGTGCCAGCACGACCGGGACACGTTCCTACGAGCAGTACTTC.

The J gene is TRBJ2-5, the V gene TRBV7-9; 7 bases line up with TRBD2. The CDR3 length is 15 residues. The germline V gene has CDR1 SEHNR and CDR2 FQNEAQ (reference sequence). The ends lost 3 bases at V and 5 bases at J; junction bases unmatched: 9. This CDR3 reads CASSLVTGGRETQYF. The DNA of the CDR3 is TGTGCCAGCAGCTTGGTAACGGGAGGTAGGGAGACCCAGTACTTC. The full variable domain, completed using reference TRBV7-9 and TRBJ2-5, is DTGVSQNPRHKITKRGQNVTFRCDPISEHNRLYWYRQTLGQGPEFLTYFQNEAQLEKSRLLSDRFSAERPKGSFSTLEIQRTEQGDSAMYLCASSLVTGGRETQYFGPGTRLLVL.

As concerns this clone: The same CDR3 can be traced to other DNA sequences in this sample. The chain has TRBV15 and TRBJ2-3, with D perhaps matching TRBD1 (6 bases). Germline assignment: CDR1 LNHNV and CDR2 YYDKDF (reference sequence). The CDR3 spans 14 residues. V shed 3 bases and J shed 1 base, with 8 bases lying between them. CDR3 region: CATSRDRRTDTQYF. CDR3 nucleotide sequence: TGTGCCACCAGCAGGGACAGACGCACAGATACGCAGTATTTT. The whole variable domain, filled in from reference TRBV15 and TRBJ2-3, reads DAMVIQNPRYQVTQFGKPVTLSCSQTLNHNVMYWYQQKSSQAPKLLFHYYDKDFNNEADTPDNFQSRRPNTSFCFLDIRSPGLGDTAMYLCATSRDRRTDTQYFGPGTRLTVL.

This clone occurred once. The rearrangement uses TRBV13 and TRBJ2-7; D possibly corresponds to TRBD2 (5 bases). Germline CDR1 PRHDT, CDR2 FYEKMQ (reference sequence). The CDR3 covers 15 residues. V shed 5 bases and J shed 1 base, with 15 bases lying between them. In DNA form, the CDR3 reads TGTGCCAGCAGCCCGGTGAAGGAGGTTTCCTACGAGCAGTACTTC. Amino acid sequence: CASSPVKEVSYEQYF.

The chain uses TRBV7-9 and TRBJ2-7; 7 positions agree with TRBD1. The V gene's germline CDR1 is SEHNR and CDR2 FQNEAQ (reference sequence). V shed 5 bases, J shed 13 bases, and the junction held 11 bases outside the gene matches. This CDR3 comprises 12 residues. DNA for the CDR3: TGTGCCAGCAGCCAAAATGCAGGGGGAAAATACTTC. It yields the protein CASSQNAGGKYF.